This entry concerns a single T cell receptor beta chain. Its antigen is unknown. Other DNA sequences of this sample code for an identical CDR3. All donors were healthy HIV-negative adults lacking recent acute infections or vaccinations. Among the donors, all were Caucasian adults who lived in Nashville, Tennessee. This sample stems from a study of shared clonotypes between healthy human individuals. Sequencing used immunoSEQ multiplex PCR; TCRdb keeps in-frame clones, though not all of them. The sample carries approximately 2.3 million clones, approximately 95% recorded once. Study-wide findings and caveats: Larger estimated richness was generally recorded for naive subsets relative to memory subsets. Non-shared clonotypes had lower generation probabilities than those shared by all four donors.

Germline values: CDR1 SGHTA, CDR2 FQGTGA. The CDR3 has 15 residues. Germline trimming cut 4 bases from V and 7 bases from J; bases unmatched to any gene: 3. Sequencing used naive CD4+ T cells from PBMCs. The subset here: CD45RA+ positively selected. The receptor's source is a man aged 18 to 30 in good health. Some clones in this sample may be carry-over from other donors' samples. The chain is built from TRBV7-3 and TRBJ2-1, with 14 bases fitting TRBD2. The chain's CDR3 is CASSSGLAGGNEQFF. The CDR3 nucleotides are TGTGCCAGCAGCTCAGGACTAGCGGGAGGAAATGAGCAGTTCTTC.